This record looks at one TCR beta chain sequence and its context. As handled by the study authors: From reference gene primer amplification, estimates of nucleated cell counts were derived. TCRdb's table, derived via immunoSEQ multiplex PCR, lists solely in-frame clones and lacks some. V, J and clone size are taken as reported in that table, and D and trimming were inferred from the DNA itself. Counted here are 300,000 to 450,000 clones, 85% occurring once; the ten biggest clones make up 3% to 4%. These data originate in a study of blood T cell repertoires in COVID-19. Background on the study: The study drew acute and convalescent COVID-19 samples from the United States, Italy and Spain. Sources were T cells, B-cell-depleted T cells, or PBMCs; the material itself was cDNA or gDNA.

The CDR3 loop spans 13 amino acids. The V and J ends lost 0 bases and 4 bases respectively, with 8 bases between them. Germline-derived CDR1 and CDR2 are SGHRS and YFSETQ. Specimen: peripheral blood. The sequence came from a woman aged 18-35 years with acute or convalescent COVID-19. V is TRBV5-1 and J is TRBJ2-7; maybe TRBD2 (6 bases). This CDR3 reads CASSLGLEYEQYF. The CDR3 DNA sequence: TGCGCCAGCAGCTTGGGACTAGAGTACGAGCAGTACTTC.